The sample holds a few counts of the clone carrying this T cell receptor beta chain. V was pared by 7 bases and J by 4 bases, with 13 bases between. CDR1 is SNHLY, CDR2 FYNNEI, per germline. This CDR3 has 13 amino acids. The data were obtained in a study of blood T cell repertoires in COVID-19. Overall study: Collection of acute and convalescent COVID-19 samples took place in the United States, Italy and Spain. Sample material is recorded as cDNA or gDNA derived from T cells, B-cell-depleted T cells, or PBMCs.

Original processing methods: Estimates of nucleated cell counts were drawn from the amplification of reference gene primers. TCRdb's table, derived via immunoSEQ multiplex PCR, lists solely in-frame clones and lacks some. V and J calls and clone size come straight from that table; D and trimming were deduced from the DNA. The table has some 190,000 clones, approximately 80% seen once; the top ten hold roughly 7.8%. This clonotype originated in a woman between 50 and 59 years old with active or convalescent COVID-19. The J gene is TRBJ1-2, the V gene TRBV2, with D possibly matching TRBD1 (6 bases). Source material: peripheral blood. The CDR3 bases are TGTGCCAGCACCCTGGACAGATCCTATGGCTACACCTTC. Protein product: CASTLDRSYGYTF.